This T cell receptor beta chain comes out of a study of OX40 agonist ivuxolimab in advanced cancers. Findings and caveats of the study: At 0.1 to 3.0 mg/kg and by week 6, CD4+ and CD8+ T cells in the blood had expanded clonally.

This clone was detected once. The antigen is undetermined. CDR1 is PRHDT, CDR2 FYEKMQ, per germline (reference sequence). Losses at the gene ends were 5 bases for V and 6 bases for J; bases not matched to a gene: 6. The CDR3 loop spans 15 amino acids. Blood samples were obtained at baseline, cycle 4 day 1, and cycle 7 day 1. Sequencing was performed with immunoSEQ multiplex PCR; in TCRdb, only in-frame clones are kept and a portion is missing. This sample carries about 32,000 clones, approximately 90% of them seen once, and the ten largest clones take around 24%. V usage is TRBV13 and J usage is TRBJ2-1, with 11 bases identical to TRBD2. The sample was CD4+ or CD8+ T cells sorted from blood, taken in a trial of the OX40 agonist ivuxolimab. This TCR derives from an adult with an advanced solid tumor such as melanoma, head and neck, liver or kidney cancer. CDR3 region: CASSPLAGGGNEQFF. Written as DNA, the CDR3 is TGTGCCAGCAGCCCCCTAGCGGGGGGAGGCAATGAGCAGTTCTTC. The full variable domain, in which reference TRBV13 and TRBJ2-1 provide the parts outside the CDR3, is AAGVIQSPRHLIKEKRETATLKCYPIPRHDTVYWYQQGPGQDPQFLISFYEKMQSDKGSIPDRFSAQQFSDYHSELNMSSLELGDSALYFCASSPLAGGGNEQFFGPGTRLTVL.